This T cell receptor beta chain stems from a study of T cells in Graves' hyperthyroidism and ophthalmopathy. Study results and limitations: Progression to ophthalmopathy was predicted a median of about six months early. Most clonotypes expanded in thyroid above 0.001 were likewise present in blood.

Diagnosing involved the use of clinical symptoms, serum thyroxine and TRAb, thyroid ultrasound and orbital computed tomography. Fresh peripheral blood, approximately 10 ml, yielded the PBMCs. To note about this clonotype: What it recognizes is unknown.

The CDR3 is 14 amino acids. Germline values: CDR1 SGHVS, CDR2 FQNEAQ. V was cut by 5 bases and J by 4 bases, with 12 bases left in between. Using RNA transcripts as the source, TCR beta CDR3 regions were amplified. Using the HTBI primer set, a first-round RT-PCR was run on the TCR CDR3. TCRdb reprocessed the multiplex PCR reads with MiXCR, giving one entry per CDR3 protein. The sample carries about 600,000 distinct CDR3 sequences, around 16% recorded once. The chain uses TRBV7-8 and TRBJ1-5; D gene unclear. Sample: blood. The TCR originated in a woman in her thirties or forties with Graves' ophthalmopathy. The CDR3 protein is CASSPWTVNQPQHF. The DNA for the CDR3 is TGTGCCAGCAGCCCCTGGACGGTTAATCAGCCCCAGCATTTT.